This T cell receptor (beta chain) was documented in a study of T cell repertoires in cytomegalovirus infection (dated by TCRdb to about 2019). Study-level background: Peptide stimulations targeted recently identified HLA-C-restricted CMV epitopes, whose presentation resists viral immunomodulation, together with well-studied HLA-B-restricted epitopes. Because public TCR beta signatures pointed to carriage of CMV infection together with the matching HLA type, the HLA type of each donor mattered for the analysis. Beyond this particular receptor, the publication reports: The ex vivo response was dominated by HLA-C-restricted CMV-specific TCR beta clonotypes, which also provided the single most frequent clonotype in two of eight donors. Carriers of CMV infection plus the relevant HLA type were discriminated by the cumulative frequency of public TCR beta family members in the study cohort and in an independent roughly 400-donor cohort.

Based on the germline V gene, the CDR1 and CDR2 sequences are LGHNA and YNFKEQ. CDR3 length: 14 amino acids, cysteine to phenylalanine. The only DNA kept is the CDR3, 42 bases in frame from the first base. V is pruned by 0 bases and J by 5 bases, leaving 3 bases of the junction without a gene match. This clonotype showed up just a few times. Its cognate antigen has yet to be identified. No much larger clonotype is one base removed from it; base qualities were not supplied. The treatment or condition label for this specimen denotes: in vitro stimulation with specific CMV peptide epitopes to enrich CMV-specific T cells. The sample was run on an Illumina HiSeq 1500. TCRdb itself trimmed the public reads at Q25 with fastp, ran MiXCR and retained productive beta chains. Each CDR3 protein gets just one entry, which takes the most common genes and DNA from the rows behind it. This sample gives some 920,000 distinct CDR3 sequences in total; around 32% of them show up just once. Over 12% of the sample goes to the ten largest clones.

This TCR was recovered from a human donor in good health (CMV status not recorded). Some clones in this sample may be carry-over from other donors' samples. Material: cultured CD8+ T cells from PBMCs, obtained from culture after CMV antigen stimulation. The chain is encoded by TRBV4-2 joined to TRBJ2-5; 7 central bases correspond to TRBD2. CDR3 protein: CASSQEGGEETQYF. The DNA is as follows: TGTGCCAGCAGCCAAGAGGGAGGGGAGGAGACCCAGTACTTC.